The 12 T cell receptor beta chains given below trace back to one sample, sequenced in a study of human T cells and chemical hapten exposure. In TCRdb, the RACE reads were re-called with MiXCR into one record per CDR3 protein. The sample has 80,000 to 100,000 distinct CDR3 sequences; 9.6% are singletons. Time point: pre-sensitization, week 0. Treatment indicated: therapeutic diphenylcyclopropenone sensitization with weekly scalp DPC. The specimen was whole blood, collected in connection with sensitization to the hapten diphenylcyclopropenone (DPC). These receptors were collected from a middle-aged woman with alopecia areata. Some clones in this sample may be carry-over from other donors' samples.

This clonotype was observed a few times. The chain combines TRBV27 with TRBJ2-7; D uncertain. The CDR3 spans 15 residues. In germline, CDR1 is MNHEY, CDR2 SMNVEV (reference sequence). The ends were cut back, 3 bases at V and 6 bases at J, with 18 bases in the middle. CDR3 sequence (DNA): TGTGCCAGCAGTTTTCTCCTCGCCTCCGCGTCCGAGCAGTACTTC. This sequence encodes CASSFLLASASEQYF.

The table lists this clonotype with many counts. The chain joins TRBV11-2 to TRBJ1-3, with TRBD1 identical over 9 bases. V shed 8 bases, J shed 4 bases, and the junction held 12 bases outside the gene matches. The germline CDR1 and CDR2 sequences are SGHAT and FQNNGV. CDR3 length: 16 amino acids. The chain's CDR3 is CASSLTGGLEGNTIYF. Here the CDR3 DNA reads TGTGCCAGCTCGCTGACAGGGGGTCTTGAAGGAAACACCATATATTTT. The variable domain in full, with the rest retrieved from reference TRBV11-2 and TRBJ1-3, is EAGVAQSPRYKIIEKRQSVAFWCNPISGHATLYWYQQILGQGPKLLIQFQNNGVVDDSQLPKDRFSAERLKGVDSTLKIQPAKLEDSAVYLCASSLTGGLEGNTIYFGEGSWLTVV.

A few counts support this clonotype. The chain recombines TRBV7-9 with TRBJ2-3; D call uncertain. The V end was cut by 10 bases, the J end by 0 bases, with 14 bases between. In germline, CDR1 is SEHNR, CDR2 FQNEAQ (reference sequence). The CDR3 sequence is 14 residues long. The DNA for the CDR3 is TGTGCCACTCGGCCCTACGCGAGCACAGATACGCAGTATTTT. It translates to CATRPYASTDTQYF.

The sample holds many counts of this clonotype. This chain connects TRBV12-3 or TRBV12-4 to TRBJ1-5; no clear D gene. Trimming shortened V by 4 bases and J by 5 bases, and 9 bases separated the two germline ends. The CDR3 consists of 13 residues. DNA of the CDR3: TGTGCCAGCAGTTCGTACACAGATCAGCCCCAGCATTTT. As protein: CASSSYTDQPQHF.

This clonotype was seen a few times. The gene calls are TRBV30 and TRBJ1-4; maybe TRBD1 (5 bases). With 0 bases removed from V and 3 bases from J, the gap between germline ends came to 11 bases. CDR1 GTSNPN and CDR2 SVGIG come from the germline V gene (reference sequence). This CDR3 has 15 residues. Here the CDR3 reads CAWSVWGGANEKLFF. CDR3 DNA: TGTGCCTGGAGTGTATGGGGAGGGGCTAATGAAAAACTGTTTTTT.

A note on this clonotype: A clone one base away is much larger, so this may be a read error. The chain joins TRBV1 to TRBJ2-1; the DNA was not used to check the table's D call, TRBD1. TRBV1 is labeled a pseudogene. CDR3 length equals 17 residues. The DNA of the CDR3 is TGCACCAGCAGCCATATTCAAGCGGGGGCGATATACAATGTGCAGTTCTTC. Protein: CTSSHIQAGAIYNVQFF.

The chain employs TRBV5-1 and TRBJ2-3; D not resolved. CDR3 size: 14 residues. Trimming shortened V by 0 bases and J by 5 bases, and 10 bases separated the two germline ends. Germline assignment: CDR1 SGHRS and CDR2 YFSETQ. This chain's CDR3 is CASSLEGFQDTQYF. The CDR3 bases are TGCGCCAGCAGCTTGGAAGGGTTCCAAGATACGCAGTATTTT.

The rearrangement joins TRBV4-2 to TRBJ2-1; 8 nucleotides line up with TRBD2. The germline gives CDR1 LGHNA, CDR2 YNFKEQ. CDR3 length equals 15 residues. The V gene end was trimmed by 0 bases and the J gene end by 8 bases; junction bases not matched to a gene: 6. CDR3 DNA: TGTGCCAGCAGCCAAGACCCGGGGGGGCAGGATGAGCAGTTCTTC. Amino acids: CASSQDPGGQDEQFF.

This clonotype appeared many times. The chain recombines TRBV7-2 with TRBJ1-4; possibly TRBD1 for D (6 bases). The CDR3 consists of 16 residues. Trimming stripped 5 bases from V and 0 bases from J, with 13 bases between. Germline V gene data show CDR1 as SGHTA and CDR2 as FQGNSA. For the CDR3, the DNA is TGTGCCAGCAGCACCCAGCGACAGGCAACTAATGAAAAACTGTTTTTT. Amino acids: CASSTQRQATNEKLFF.

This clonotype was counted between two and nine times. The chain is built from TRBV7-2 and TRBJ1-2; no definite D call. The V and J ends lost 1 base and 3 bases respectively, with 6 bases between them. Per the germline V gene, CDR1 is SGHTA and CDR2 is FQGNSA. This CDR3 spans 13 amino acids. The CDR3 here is CASSLETDYGYTF. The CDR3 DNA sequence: TGTGCCAGCAGCTTAGAGACGGACTATGGCTACACCTTC. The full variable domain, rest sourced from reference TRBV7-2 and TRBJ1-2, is GAGVSQSPSNKVTEKGKDVELRCDPISGHTALYWYRQSLGQGLEFLIYFQGNSAPDKSGLPSDRFSAERTGGSVSTLTIQRTQQEDSAVYLCASSLETDYGYTFGSGTRLTVV.

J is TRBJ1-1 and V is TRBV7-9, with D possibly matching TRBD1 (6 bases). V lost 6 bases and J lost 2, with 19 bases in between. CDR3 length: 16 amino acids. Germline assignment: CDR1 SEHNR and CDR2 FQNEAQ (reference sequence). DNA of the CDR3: TGTGCCAGCAGAGATACAGGGACTGGGGCCAACACTGAAGCTTTCTTT. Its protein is CASRDTGTGANTEAFF.

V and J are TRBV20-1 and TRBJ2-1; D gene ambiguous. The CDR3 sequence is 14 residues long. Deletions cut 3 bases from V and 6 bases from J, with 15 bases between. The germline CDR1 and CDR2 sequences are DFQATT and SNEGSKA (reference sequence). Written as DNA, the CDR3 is TGCAGTGCTAGTCCATATCCCCCGCCCAATGAGCAGTTCTTC. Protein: CSASPYPPPNEQFF.